This TCR beta chain stems from a study of blood T cell repertoires in COVID-19. The V gene's germline CDR1 is MNHEY and CDR2 SMNVEV (reference sequence). Trimming took 5 bases from V and 9 from J; bases not matched to a gene: 11. The CDR3 runs to 15 residues. The table came from immunoSEQ multiplex PCR; TCRdb's copy has only in-frame clones and leaves some out. Of about 200,000 clones detected, roughly nine tenths appear once; the ten largest clones hold approximately 0.75%. This clone was detected only once. The clonotype comes from a woman aged 70-85 years with acute or convalescent COVID-19. The chain links TRBV27 to TRBJ2-1; 9 bases agree with TRBD2. The sample comprised peripheral blood. The CDR3 DNA is TGTGCCAGCAGTGGGCCTAGCGGGGTTTCCGGTGAGCAGTTCTTC. It translates to CASSGPSGVSGEQFF.